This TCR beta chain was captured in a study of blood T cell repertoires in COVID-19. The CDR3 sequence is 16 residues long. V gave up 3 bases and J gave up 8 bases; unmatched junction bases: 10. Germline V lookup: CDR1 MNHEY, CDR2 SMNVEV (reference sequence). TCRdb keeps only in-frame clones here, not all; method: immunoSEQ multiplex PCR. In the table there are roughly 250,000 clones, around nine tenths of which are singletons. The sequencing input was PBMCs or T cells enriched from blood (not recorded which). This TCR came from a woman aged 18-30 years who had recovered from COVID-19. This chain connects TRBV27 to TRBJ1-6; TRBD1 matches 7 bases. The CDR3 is CASSFGLGGSDSPLHF. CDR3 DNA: TGTGCCAGCAGTTTCGGTTTAGGGGGCTCGGATTCACCCCTCCACTTT.